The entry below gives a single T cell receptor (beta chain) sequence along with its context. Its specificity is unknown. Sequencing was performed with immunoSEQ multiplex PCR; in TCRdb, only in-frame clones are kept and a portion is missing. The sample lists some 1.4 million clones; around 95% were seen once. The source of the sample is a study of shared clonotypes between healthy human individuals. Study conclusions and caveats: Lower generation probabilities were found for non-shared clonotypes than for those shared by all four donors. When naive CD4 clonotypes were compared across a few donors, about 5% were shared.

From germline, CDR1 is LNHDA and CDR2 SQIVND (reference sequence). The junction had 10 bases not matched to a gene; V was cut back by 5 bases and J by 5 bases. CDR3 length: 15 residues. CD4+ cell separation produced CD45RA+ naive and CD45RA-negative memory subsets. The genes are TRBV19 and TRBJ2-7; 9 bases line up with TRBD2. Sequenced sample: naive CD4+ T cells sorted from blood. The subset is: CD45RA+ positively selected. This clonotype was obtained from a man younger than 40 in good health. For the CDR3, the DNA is TGTGCCAGTAGTCTTTGGCGGGGGGGAGTGGACGAGCAGTACTTC. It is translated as CASSLWRGGVDEQYF.